This T cell receptor beta chain was observed in a study of cytomegalovirus exposure and HLA in healthy donors. Regarding the study as a whole: Most sequenced TCRs were rare (though some public TCRs occurred in many donors). What TCR beta sequences reportedly achieved was accurate prediction of HLA-A and HLA-B alleles in most subjects. Later, TCR association rates were found to vary by HLA locus, highest for DRB1 and lowest for HLA-C.

The study ran its PCR with 60 Vbeta and 13 Jbeta primers. Authors' methods: In a later analysis, of around 83 million unique beta chains, around 9.9 million appeared in at least two donors. Some clones are missing from TCRdb's copy, which holds only in-frame ones; the method was immunoSEQ multiplex PCR. D and trimming come from the DNA, and the V and J calls and clone size come from that table. The table records approximately 140,000 clones, 60% to 85% of them present only once. In germline, CDR1 is SGHDT, CDR2 YYEEEE. The ends lost 4 bases at V and 2 bases at J; junction bases unmatched: 7. The CDR3 totals 17 residues. A word on this clone: The antigen remains unidentified.

The clonotype was recovered from a middle-aged woman in good health and CMV-seronegative. Material for sequencing was PBMCs. V gene TRBV5-6 combines with J gene TRBJ1-5, with 12 nucleotides matching TRBD1. Here the CDR3 DNA reads TGTGCCAGCAGCGTGGGACAGGGGGCGCATGGCAATCAGCCCCAGCATTTT. It specifies CASSVGQGAHGNQPQHF.